This TCR beta chain was captured by sequencing in a study of T cell repertoires in cytomegalovirus infection. Study overall: A matching HLA type, together with CMV infection, was signaled by public TCR beta signatures. Notes on the study in general: Dominating the ex vivo response were HLA-C-restricted CMV-specific TCR beta clonotypes. Individuals carrying CMV plus the relevant HLA were identified by cumulative frequency of public TCR beta families.

Turning to this clonotype: Its specificity is unknown.

The CDR3 has 13 residues. Trimming removed 0 bases at V and 1 base at J, with 0 bases between. CDR1 is LGHNA, CDR2 YNFKEQ, per germline. TCRdb re-analysed the reads in MiXCR, keeping a single row per CDR3 protein. Found here are roughly 100,000 distinct CDR3 sequences, 15% to 20% of them singletons; the top ten hold around 8.2%. This clonotype originated in a human donor in good health (CMV status not recorded). Some clones in this sample may be carry-over from other donors' samples. The genes are TRBV4-2 and TRBJ2-2; D ambiguous. Sequenced material: PBMCs. CDR3 loop: CASSQENTGELFF. CDR3 DNA sequence: TGTGCCAGCAGCCAAGAGAACACCGGGGAGCTGTTTTTT.